This T cell receptor beta chain is drawn from a study of beta chain features in type 1 diabetes. Study overall: There was similarity between patients and healthy donors in age, gender and cell yields. Study-wide results and limits: In every one of the four CD4+ subsets, TCRB CDR3s were moderately but significantly shorter in Type 1 diabetes patients.

CD4+ naive, central memory, regulatory and stem cell-like memory subsets were isolated by sorting on CD45RO/CCR7/CD25/CD127/CD95/CD27. Comment on this clone: Its antigen is unidentified.

This CDR3 is 16 amino acids long. V shed 5 bases and J 6 bases; nucleotides not matched to a gene: 13. The germline gives CDR1 SEHNR, CDR2 FQNEAQ (reference sequence). Expressed TCRB transcripts were sequenced, since all the RNA that had been isolated was reverse transcribed. Regulatory, naive and central memory T cell samples averaged approximately 3.5 million reads. Produced via immunoSEQ multiplex PCR; TCRdb's table is partial and in-frame only. The sample consists of about 160,000 clones, 7% to 9% of them appearing once. This TCR was recovered from a man between 18 and 35 years old with type 1 diabetes. The source material was central memory CD4+ T cells from blood. The V gene is TRBV7-9, the J gene TRBJ2-7; TRBD1 matches 10 bases. CDR3 loop: CASSPSVTGGSLEQYF. CDR3 nucleotide sequence: TGTGCCAGCAGCCCCTCCGTGACAGGGGGCTCCCTCGAGCAGTACTTC.